The 25 T cell receptor beta chains below come from one sample, sequenced in a study of long-term antiretroviral therapy in people with HIV (dated by TCRdb to between 2021 and 2022). Sequencing of the TRB variable region was done with the immunoSEQ hsTCRB v3.0 assay at survey level resolution. TCRdb's version of the immuneACCESS table is confined to in-frame rearrangements and falls short of the full clone set. An unresolved V gene accounts for under half of the shortfall where checked; the remainder is of unknown origin. Counted in this sample were 20,000 to 25,000 clones; less than 85% of them appeared once. 12% to 15% of the sample rests with the top ten. The sample in question was unsorted PBMCs, obtained 2.9 years after starting antiretroviral therapy. The source is a woman aged 25-40 years with HIV.

The J gene is TRBJ1-1, the V gene TRBV15, with TRBD1 matching over 7 bases. This CDR3 spans 16 amino acids. The germline CDR1 and CDR2 sequences are LNHNV and YYDKDF (reference sequence). Trimming took 0 bases from V and 1 from J; bases not matched to a gene: 5. The CDR3 nucleotides read TGTGCCACCAGCAGAGACAAGGGACAGAGGAACACTGAAGCTTTCTTT. This codes for CATSRDKGQRNTEAFF.

J is TRBJ2-2 and V is TRBV7-3, with no clear D. Looked up from germline, CDR1 is SGHTA and CDR2 is FQGTGA. The CDR3 spans 12 residues. Trimming stripped 2 bases from V and 6 bases from J, with 4 bases between. The CDR3 sequence is CASSLSPGELFF. In DNA form, the CDR3 reads TGTGCCAGCAGCTTATCCCCCGGGGAGCTGTTTTTT.

This chain connects TRBV9 to TRBJ1-4; D gene ambiguous. The CDR3 runs 17 residues. Per the germline V gene, CDR1 is SGDLS and CDR2 is YYNGEE. V was clipped by 0 bases and J by 0 bases, with 12 bases between them. This CDR3 reads CASSVGLSPSTNEKLFF. The CDR3 nucleotides read TGTGCCAGCAGCGTAGGTTTGTCACCTTCAACTAATGAAAAACTGTTTTTT.

The chain carries TRBV29-1 and TRBJ2-1; D uncertain. Germline V gene sequence: CDR1 SQVTM, CDR2 ANQGSEA. The CDR3 sequence is 11 residues long. With 4 bases removed from V and 6 bases from J, the gap between germline ends came to 7 bases. The CDR3 sequence: CSVAIFNEQFF. The CDR3 DNA reads as TGCAGCGTTGCGATATTCAATGAGCAGTTCTTC.

The rearrangement joins TRBV14 to TRBJ2-7, with D perhaps matching TRBD2 (5 bases). Per germline, CDR1 SGHDN and CDR2 FVKESK. This CDR3 is built from 15 residues. Trimming took off 4 bases at V and 3 bases at J, with 16 bases between the two ends. CDR3: CASSLWRRRYYEQYV. The DNA of the CDR3 is TGTGCCAGCAGCCTGTGGCGGAGGCGGTACTACGAGCAGTACGTC.

This chain joins TRBV11-2 and TRBJ2-2; 14 positions match TRBD2. The CDR3 spans 18 residues. After removal of 1 base from V and 3 bases from J, the junction contained 4 bases not matched to a gene. Germline CDR1 SGHAT, CDR2 FQNNGV. As DNA, the CDR3 is TGTGCCAGCAGCTTAGGACTAGCGGGGGGGCCTTACACCGGGGAGCTGTTTTTT. Protein: CASSLGLAGGPYTGELFF.

The chain uses TRBV27 and TRBJ2-1, with TRBD1 matching 8 bases. The germline V gene has CDR1 MNHEY and CDR2 SMNVEV (reference sequence). The CDR3 consists of 13 residues. The J segment lost 9 bases and the V segment lost 8 bases, leaving 9 bases of the junction unmatched. The CDR3 DNA is TGTGCCAGCGGAGGGCCAGGGGGCGGTGAGCAGTTCTTC. This encodes CASGGPGGGEQFF.

DNA of the CDR3: TGCGCCAGCAGCTTTGTCGGGGCGATGAACACTGAAGCTTTCTTT. This encodes CASSFVGAMNTEAFF. The chain couples TRBV5-1 to TRBJ1-1; maybe TRBD1 (5 bases). The length of the CDR3 is 15 residues. The V end lost 2 bases, the J end lost 0 bases, and 11 bases lay between the germline ends. Looked up from germline, CDR1 is SGHRS and CDR2 is YFSETQ.

The rearrangement joins TRBV6-4 to TRBJ2-3; D unresolved. From germline, CDR1 is MRHNA and CDR2 SNTAGT. The V end lost 2 bases, the J end lost 4 bases, and 10 bases lay between the germline ends. The length of the CDR3 is 14 residues. In DNA form, the CDR3 reads TGTGCCAGCAGTGACCTCCCAGGTCCAGATACGCAGTATTTT. Translated: CASSDLPGPDTQYF.

The rearrangement links TRBV5-4 to TRBJ2-3; 9 nucleotides align to TRBD2. The CDR3 has 15 residues. Germline trimming cut 4 bases from V and 4 bases from J; bases unmatched to any gene: 7. Germline V CDR1 and CDR2: SGHNT, YYREEE (reference sequence). CDR3 DNA: TGTGCCAGCAGCGTGGGACTAGCTGGCTCAGATACGCAGTATTTT. This sequence encodes CASSVGLAGSDTQYF.

The chain carries TRBV13 and TRBJ2-5; 13 bases are shared with TRBD2. Per the germline V gene, CDR1 is PRHDT and CDR2 is FYEKMQ (reference sequence). J gave up 1 base and V 4 bases, and 6 bases lay outside the gene matches. The CDR3 has 17 residues. CDR3 bases: TGTGCCAGCAGCTCTGGACTAGCGGGGGACCCCCAAGAGACCCAGTACTTC. It translates to CASSSGLAGDPQETQYF.

This chain connects TRBV2 to TRBJ2-1; 7 positions match TRBD1. The V gene's germline CDR1 is SNHLY and CDR2 FYNNEI. The CDR3 is 14 residues long. Trimming at V came to 6 bases and at J to 6 bases, leaving 8 bases not matched to a gene. The CDR3 sequence: CASRTGTVGNEQFF. In DNA, the CDR3 is TGTGCCAGCAGGACCGGGACAGTGGGCAATGAGCAGTTCTTC. The full variable domain, completed using reference TRBV2 and TRBJ2-1, is EPEVTQTPSHQVTQMGQEVILRCVPISNHLYFYWYRQILGQKVEFLVSFYNNEISEKSEIFDDQFSVERPDGSNFTLKIRSTKLEDSAMYFCASRTGTVGNEQFFGPGTRLTVL.

This sequence joins TRBV19 and TRBJ1-4, with 7 bases identical to TRBD1. The CDR3 sequence is 14 residues long. Germline V lookup: CDR1 LNHDA, CDR2 SQIVND (reference sequence). J was trimmed by 8 bases and V by 6 bases; bases with no gene match: 9. The CDR3 here is CASSNPGQQEKLFF. The CDR3, as DNA: TGTGCCAGTAGCAATCCGGGACAGCAAGAAAAACTGTTTTTT.

This clone was seen only a few times. V and J are TRBV4-1 and TRBJ1-4; TRBD1 is a possible D gene (6 bases). The CDR3 sequence is 17 residues long. Trimming left V 0 bases short and J 4 bases short, with 15 bases between. Germline V gene sequence: CDR1 MGHRA, CDR2 YSYEKL. DNA of the CDR3: TGCGCCAGCAGCCAAGATGCGTCAGGGGTTATTAATGAAAAACTGTTTTTT. This translates into CASSQDASGVINEKLFF.

This clone was counted a few times. Here the CDR3 reads CASKGQGIVSGYTF. The CDR3 coding sequence is TGTGCCAGCAAAGGACAGGGGATTGTATCTGGCTACACCTTC. V gene TRBV6-1 combines with J gene TRBJ1-2; TRBD1 matches at 9 bases. This CDR3 spans 14 amino acids. Germline CDR1 reads MNHNS; CDR2 reads SASEGT. The J segment lost 7 bases and the V segment lost 7 bases, leaving 10 bases of the junction unmatched.

The chain couples TRBV7-3 to TRBJ1-1; TRBD1 matches at 10 bases. Germline V gene sequence: CDR1 SGHTA, CDR2 FQGTGA. The J segment lost 5 bases and the V segment lost 7 bases, leaving 10 bases of the junction unmatched. CDR3 length: 15 residues. The CDR3 DNA reads TGTGCCAGCATTATTAGGACAGGGGGAAGGACTGAAGCTTTCTTT. Amino acid sequence: CASIIRTGGRTEAFF.

The chain recombines TRBV5-8 with TRBJ2-3; TRBD1 might be the D (6 bases). This CDR3 has 17 amino acids. Germline loops: CDR1 SGHTS, CDR2 YDEGEE. V was pared by 3 bases and J by 3 bases, with 20 bases between. The CDR3 loop reads CASSSTSGVVVTDTQYF. CDR3 coding DNA: TGTGCCAGCAGCTCCACCTCAGGGGTAGTGGTAACAGATACGCAGTATTTT.

The CDR3 DNA follows: TGTGCCATCAGTGAGGGGCAGTGGCTCTCTGGAAACACCATATATTTT. Encoded protein: CAISEGQWLSGNTIYF. This chain links TRBV10-3 with TRBJ1-3; D call uncertain. CDR3 length equals 16 residues. With 2 bases removed from V and 0 bases from J, the gap between germline ends came to 11 bases. Germline V gene data show CDR1 as ENHRY and CDR2 as SYGVKD.

CDR3 nucleotide sequence: TGTGCCAGCAGTATGGGGGCCAACTATGGCTACACCTTC. The encoded protein is CASSMGANYGYTF. The V and J genes are TRBV27 and TRBJ1-2; TRBD1 might be the D (6 bases). This CDR3 has 13 residues. Germline CDR1 and CDR2: MNHEY and SMNVEV (reference sequence). Trimming removed 5 bases from V and 2 bases from J, with 9 bases in between.

This chain connects TRBV6-1 to TRBJ2-7; 12 bases fit TRBD1. V lost 4 bases and J lost 5; bases outside the gene matches: 6. The germline gives CDR1 MNHNS, CDR2 SASEGT. This CDR3 spans 15 amino acids. The CDR3 region is CASSAYGTGGNEQYV. The CDR3 DNA reads as TGTGCCAGCAGTGCTTATGGGACAGGGGGCAACGAGCAGTACGTC.

The V call is TRBV5-1, the J call TRBJ2-7, with a weak D call TRBD2 (5 bases). Germline V CDR1 and CDR2: SGHRS, YFSETQ. CDR3 size: 14 residues. The V end lost 0 bases, the J end lost 4 bases, and 11 bases lay between the germline ends. CDR3 sequence: CASSLEEARYEQYF. The CDR3 DNA follows: TGCGCCAGCAGCTTGGAGGAGGCTCGATACGAGCAGTACTTC. Filled out from reference TRBV5-1 and TRBJ2-7, the complete variable domain reads KAGVTQTPRYLIKTRGQQVTLSCSPISGHRSVSWYQQTPGQGLQFLFEYFSETQRNKGNFPGRFSGRQFSNSRSEMNVSTLELGDSALYLCASSLEEARYEQYFGPGTRLTVT.

The genes are TRBV7-9 and TRBJ1-6, with D possibly matching TRBD1 (5 bases). Germline V lookup: CDR1 SEHNR, CDR2 FQNEAQ (reference sequence). V was cut by 2 bases and J by 7 bases, with 15 bases left in between. The CDR3 is 16 residues long. CDR3 DNA: TGTGCCAGCAGCTTACAACGAGACAGCTCCAATTCACCCCTCCACTTT. This encodes CASSLQRDSSNSPLHF.

The V call is TRBV2, the J call TRBJ2-3; TRBD2 aligns across 10 bases. The CDR3 spans 14 residues. V lost 5 bases and J lost 5; bases outside the gene matches: 4. CDR1 is SNHLY, CDR2 FYNNEI, per germline. The CDR3 DNA sequence: TGTGCCAGCAGTACTAGCGGGGTCATAGATACGCAGTATTTT. The encoded protein is CASSTSGVIDTQYF.

V usage is TRBV9 and J usage is TRBJ2-7; D ambiguous. The CDR3 consists of 14 residues. CDR1 SGDLS and CDR2 YYNGEE come from the germline V gene. The V gene lost 0 bases and the J gene lost 4 bases, with 11 bases spanning the gap. CDR3 protein: CASSVEGMTYEQYF. DNA of the CDR3: TGTGCCAGCAGCGTAGAGGGCATGACTTACGAGCAGTACTTC.

The chain employs TRBV27 and TRBJ1-2; TRBD1 might be the D (5 bases). V was cut by 0 bases and J by 8 bases, with 10 bases left in between. The CDR3 is made up of 13 amino acids. Germline CDR1 reads MNHEY; CDR2 reads SMNVEV (reference sequence). CDR3 DNA: TGTGCCAGCAGTTTATCGAGCGGGGGGGGCTACACCTTC. Protein product: CASSLSSGGGYTF.